This is a list of T cell receptor beta chains from one sample in a study of blood T cell repertoires in COVID-19. The repertoire was sequenced with immunoSEQ multiplex PCR; TCRdb's copy has only in-frame clones and lacks some. The sample consists of 180,000 or so clones, around 89% of them appearing once. Sequences were obtained from peripheral blood. Source of these receptors: a woman aged 25 to 45 with acute or convalescent COVID-19. CDR3s include the opening cysteine and the closing phenylalanine or tryptophan. A D gene is named only where the DNA matches it firmly. Size values are once, few and many counts, or a class for expanded clones, and some rows have none.

size: -
J: TRBJ2-7
D: -
V: TRBV11-3
CDR3: CASSTTGHSGREQYF
DNA: TGTGCCAGCAGCACGACGGGACATTCGGGGAGAGAGCAGTACTTC

size: -
J: TRBJ2-3
D: TRBD1
V: TRBV24-1
CDR3: CATSDLGDRGTDTQYF
DNA: TGTGCCACCAGTGATTTGGGGGACAGGGGCACAGATACGCAGTATTTT

size: few
J: TRBJ2-2
D: -
V: TRBV11-3
CDR3: CASSTENRGNPELFF
DNA: TGTGCCAGCAGCACAGAGAATAGGGGTAACCCGGAGCTGTTTTTT

size: -
J: TRBJ1-5
D: -
V: TRBV4-1
CDR3: CASSQEVGRGLVQPQHF
DNA: TGCGCCAGCAGCCAAGAAGTTGGGCGGGGTCTAGTTCAGCCCCAGCATTTT

size: -
J: TRBJ2-2
D: -
V: TRBV30
CDR3: CAWSQDSFTGELFF
DNA: TGTGCCTGGAGTCAGGACTCCTTCACCGGGGAGCTGTTTTTT

size: -
J: TRBJ1-1
D: -
V: TRBV5-1
CDR3: CASSSEIGTEAFF
DNA: TGCGCCAGCAGCTCGGAGATTGGGACTGAAGCTTTCTTT

size: -
J: TRBJ1-4
D: -
V: TRBV5-4
CDR3: CASSLQGATNEKLFF
DNA: TGTGCCAGCAGCTTGCAGGGCGCAACTAATGAAAAACTGTTTTTT

size: -
J: TRBJ1-6
D: -
V: TRBV6-5
CDR3: CASTLFPGQNSPLHF
DNA: TGTGCCAGCACGTTATTCCCGGGACAAAATTCACCCCTCCACTTT

size: once
J: TRBJ2-1
D: TRBD2
V: TRBV11-3
CDR3: CASSLGLAGVGEQFF
DNA: TGTGCCAGCAGCTTAGGTCTAGCGGGAGTGGGAGAGCAGTTCTTC

size: -
J: TRBJ1-6
D: -
V: TRBV28
CDR3: CASSFGGDPYNSPLHF
DNA: TGTGCCAGCAGTTTTGGGGGGGACCCCTATAATTCACCCCTCCACTTT

size: -
J: TRBJ2-2
D: -
V: TRBV4-2
CDR3: CASSQVAGGIGELFF
DNA: TGTGCCAGCAGCCAAGTGGCAGGGGGGATCGGGGAGCTGTTTTTT

size: -
J: TRBJ1-3
D: -
V: TRBV11-2
CDR3: CASSLDARGAGNTIYF
DNA: TGTGCCAGCAGCTTAGATGCCCGGGGTGCTGGAAACACCATATATTTT

size: -
J: TRBJ1-2
D: -
V: TRBV14
CDR3: CASSQGRSALGYTF
DNA: TGTGCCAGCAGCCAAGGACGCAGCGCTTTGGGCTACACCTTC

size: -
J: TRBJ2-2
D: TRBD1
V: TRBV5-4
CDR3: CASSPRQGDTGELFF
DNA: TGTGCCAGCAGCCCTCGACAGGGAGACACCGGGGAGCTGTTTTTT

size: once
J: TRBJ1-4
D: -
V: TRBV24-1
CDR3: CATSDLRGTGEKLFF
DNA: TGTGCCACCAGTGATTTGAGGGGAACCGGTGAAAAACTGTTTTTT

size: -
J: TRBJ2-5
D: -
V: TRBV6-5
CDR3: CASDLGAAQETQYF
DNA: TGTGCCAGCGACTTAGGGGCTGCCCAAGAGACCCAGTACTTC

size: -
J: TRBJ2-2
D: -
V: TRBV5-4
CDR3: CASTSDGSWTGELFF
DNA: TGTGCCAGCACATCGGACGGGAGCTGGACCGGGGAGCTGTTTTTT

size: -
J: TRBJ2-1
D: TRBD2
V: TRBV5-1
CDR3: CASSLAGREAMDEQFF
DNA: TGCGCCAGCAGCTTGGCAGGGCGGGAGGCCATGGATGAGCAGTTCTTC

size: -
J: TRBJ2-6
D: -
V: TRBV5-1
CDR3: CASTVSGANVLTF
DNA: TGCGCCAGCACGGTCTCCGGGGCCAACGTCCTGACTTTC

size: -
J: TRBJ2-1
D: -
V: TRBV18
CDR3: CASSPIYVGSTSYNEQFF
DNA: TGTGCCAGCTCACCAATTTATGTAGGGAGTACATCCTACAATGAGCAGTTCTTC

size: -
J: TRBJ2-3
D: -
V: TRBV7-9
CDR3: CASHGATDTQYF
DNA: TGTGCCAGTCATGGGGCCACAGATACGCAGTATTTT

size: -
J: TRBJ1-2
D: -
V: TRBV11-2
CDR3: CASSPTPSLPKGYTF
DNA: TGTGCCAGCAGCCCTACTCCTTCCCTTCCAAAAGGCTACACCTTC

size: -
J: TRBJ1-4
D: -
V: TRBV7-9
CDR3: CASSPGADNNEKLFF
DNA: TGTGCCAGCAGCCCAGGGGCAGATAATAATGAAAAACTGTTTTTT

size: -
J: TRBJ2-3
D: -
V: TRBV4-2
CDR3: CASSQGGLSTDTQYF
DNA: TGTGCCAGCAGCCAAGGCGGACTTTCCACAGATACGCAGTATTTT

size: -
J: TRBJ2-4
D: -
V: TRBV19
CDR3: CASSDFASTKNIQYF
DNA: TGTGCCAGTAGTGACTTTGCTAGCACCAAAAACATTCAGTACTTC

size: -
J: TRBJ1-2
D: -
V: TRBV5-1
CDR3: CASSVENYGYTF
DNA: TGCGCCAGCAGCGTCGAGAACTATGGCTACACCTTC

size: -
J: TRBJ2-1
D: TRBD2
V: TRBV29-1
CDR3: CSVAGGRVNEQFF
DNA: TGCAGCGTTGCTGGGGGGAGGGTCAATGAGCAGTTCTTC

size: once
J: TRBJ1-6
D: -
V: TRBV7-2
CDR3: CASSLNSNSPLHF
DNA: TGTGCCAGCAGCTTAAACAGTAATTCACCCCTCCACTTT

size: -
J: TRBJ2-7
D: TRBD1
V: TRBV3-1/TRBV3-2
CDR3: CASSQGDSYEQYF
DNA: TGTGCCAGCAGCCAAGGGGACAGTTACGAGCAGTACTTC

size: few
J: TRBJ2-7
D: -
V: TRBV3-1/TRBV3-2
CDR3: CASSQGGAYEQYF
DNA: TGTGCCAGCAGCCAAGGTGGAGCTTACGAGCAGTACTTC

size: -
J: TRBJ1-1
D: -
V: TRBV28
CDR3: CASSFIHTEAFF
DNA: TGTGCCAGCAGTTTTATTCACACTGAAGCTTTCTTT